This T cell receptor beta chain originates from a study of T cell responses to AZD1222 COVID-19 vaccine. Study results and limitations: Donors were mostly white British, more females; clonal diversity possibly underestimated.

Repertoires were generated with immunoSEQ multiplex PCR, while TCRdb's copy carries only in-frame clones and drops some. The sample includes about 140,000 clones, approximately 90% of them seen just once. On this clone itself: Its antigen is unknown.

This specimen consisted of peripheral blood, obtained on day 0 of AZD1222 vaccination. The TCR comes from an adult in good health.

The CDR3: CAIGAGGIQYF. CDR3 sequence (DNA): TGTGCCATCGGGGCGGGGGGCATTCAGTACTTC. The chain joins TRBV10-3 to TRBJ2-4; 8 bases are shared with TRBD2. Germline assignment: CDR1 ENHRY and CDR2 SYGVKD. This CDR3 has 11 residues. J lost 9 bases, V lost 8 bases, and 3 bases had no gene match.